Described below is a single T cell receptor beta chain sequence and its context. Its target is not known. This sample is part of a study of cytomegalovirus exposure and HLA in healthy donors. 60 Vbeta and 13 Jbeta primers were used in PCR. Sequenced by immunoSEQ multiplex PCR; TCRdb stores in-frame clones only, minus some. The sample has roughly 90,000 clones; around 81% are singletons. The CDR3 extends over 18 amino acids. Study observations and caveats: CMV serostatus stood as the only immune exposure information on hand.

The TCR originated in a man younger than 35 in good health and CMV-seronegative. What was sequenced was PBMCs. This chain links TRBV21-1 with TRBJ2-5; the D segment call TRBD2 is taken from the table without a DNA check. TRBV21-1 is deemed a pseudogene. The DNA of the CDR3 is TGTGCCAGCAGGGGGGTGGATAGCGGGGGGCCCTTCCAAGAGACCCAGTACTTC. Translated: CASRGVDSGGPFQETQYF.